This record looks at one T cell receptor (beta chain) sequence and its context. The entry originates in a study of blood T cell repertoires in COVID-19. Study-wide background: Italy, Spain and the United States were the sources of the convalescent and acute COVID-19 samples.

In the source study's methods: Reference gene primer amplification in the assay estimated nucleated cell counts. TCRdb keeps only in-frame clones here, not all; method: immunoSEQ multiplex PCR. D and trimming come from the DNA, and the V and J calls and clone size come from that table. The table includes about 180,000 clones, 87% detected once. The CDR3 consists of 14 residues. V was trimmed by 5 bases and J by 0 bases, leaving 12 bases between them. CDR1 is SGHRS, CDR2 YFSETQ, per germline. V and J are TRBV5-1 and TRBJ2-7; tentatively, D is TRBD2 (5 bases). Sample: PBMCs or T cells enriched from blood (not recorded which). This TCR was recovered from a human donor with acute COVID-19. The donor label of this sample is uncertain. The CDR3 region has the DNA TGCGCCAGCAGTTTTGCAGCGGACTCCTACGAGCAGTACTTC. Translation: CASSFAADSYEQYF.